This T cell receptor beta chain emerged from a study of tumor-infiltrating lymphocytes in primary liver carcinoma. From roughly 21-30 mg of unsorted bulk tissue, DNA and RNA were co-extracted together. Surgery removed the patients' primary liver carcinoma. V was clipped by 5 bases and J by 1 base; unmatched bases: 7. The CDR3 has 15 amino acids. From germline, CDR1 is SNHLY and CDR2 FYNNEI. TCR beta cDNA came from approximately 540 ng total RNA, primed with a constant-region primer. Amplification in three nested multiplex PCR rounds with slightly modified ARM-PCR gave rise to TCR beta libraries. The two initial PCR rounds, nine to eleven cycles each, used TRBV1-TRBV30 forward and C-beta reverse primers. TCRdb passed the multiplex PCR reads through MiXCR, listing each CDR3 protein once. The sample gives under 110,000 distinct CDR3 sequences, more than 65% of which show up once; approximately 12% is in the top ten.

This clonotype was recorded a few times. This receptor was identified in an older woman with primary liver carcinoma and hepatitis B virus infection. The sequenced sample was liver tumor tissue from sampling region 2. Subset: tumor region T2, inferior pole. The chain uses TRBV2 and TRBJ1-1; 7 positions match TRBD1. The CDR3 DNA reads TGTGCCAGCAGTAACAGGGGAAGGACGAACACTGAAGCTTTCTTT. Residues: CASSNRGRTNTEAFF.